This T cell receptor beta chain emerged from a study of cytomegalovirus exposure and HLA in healthy donors. Findings and limits, study-wide: Reports described diagnosis of cytomegalovirus status by the classifier as highly specific and sensitive. A later look showed TCR association rates differing by HLA locus, highest for DRB1 and lowest for HLA-C. It was taken for granted in presence/absence analyses that sequencing depth across donors was roughly uniform.

Notes on this clone: No antigen is known for it.

PCR amplification relied on 60 Vbeta primers (plus 13 Jbeta primers). TCRdb's table, derived via immunoSEQ multiplex PCR, lists solely in-frame clones and lacks some. In the table there are approximately 240,000 clones, approximately 90% of which are singletons. The CDR3 contains 14 residues. In germline, CDR1 is SGHDT, CDR2 YYEEEE. V was cut by 4 bases and J by 6 bases, with 17 bases left in between. The chain carries TRBV5-6 and TRBJ2-7; tentative D call: TRBD2 (7 bases). This clonotype was obtained from a young woman in good health and CMV-seronegative. The sample consisted of PBMCs. CDR3 sequence: CASSRGGAFPEQYF. Here the CDR3 DNA reads TGTGCCAGCAGCAGGGGGGGAGCCTTTCCCGAGCAGTACTTC. Complete variable domain (other parts from reference TRBV5-6 and TRBJ2-7): DAGVTQSPTHLIKTRGQQVTLRCSPKSGHDTVSWYQQALGQGPQFIFQYYEEEERQRGNFPDRFSGHQFPNYSSELNVNALLLGDSALYLCASSRGGAFPEQYFGPGTRLTVT.